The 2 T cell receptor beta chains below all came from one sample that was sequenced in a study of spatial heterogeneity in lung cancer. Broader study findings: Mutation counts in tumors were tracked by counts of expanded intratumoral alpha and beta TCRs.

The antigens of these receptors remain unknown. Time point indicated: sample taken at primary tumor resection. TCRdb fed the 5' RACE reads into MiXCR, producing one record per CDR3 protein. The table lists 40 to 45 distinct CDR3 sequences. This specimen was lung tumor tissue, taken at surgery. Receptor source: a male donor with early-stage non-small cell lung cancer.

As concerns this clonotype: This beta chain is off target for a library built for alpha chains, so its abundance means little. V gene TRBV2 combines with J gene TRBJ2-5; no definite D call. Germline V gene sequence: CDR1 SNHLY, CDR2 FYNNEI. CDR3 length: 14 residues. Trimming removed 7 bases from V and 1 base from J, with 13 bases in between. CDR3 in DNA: TGTGCCAGCACGCGCACCGACTTCCAAGAGACCCAGTACTTC. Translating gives CASTRTDFQETQYF.

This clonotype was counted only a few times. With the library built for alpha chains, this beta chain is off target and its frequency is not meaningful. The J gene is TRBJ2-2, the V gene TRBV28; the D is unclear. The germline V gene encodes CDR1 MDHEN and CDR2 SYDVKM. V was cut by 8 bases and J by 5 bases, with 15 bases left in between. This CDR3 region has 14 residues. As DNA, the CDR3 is TGTGCCAGCTTACCACGGAAGGCAACCGGGGAGCTGTTTTTT. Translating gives CASLPRKATGELFF.